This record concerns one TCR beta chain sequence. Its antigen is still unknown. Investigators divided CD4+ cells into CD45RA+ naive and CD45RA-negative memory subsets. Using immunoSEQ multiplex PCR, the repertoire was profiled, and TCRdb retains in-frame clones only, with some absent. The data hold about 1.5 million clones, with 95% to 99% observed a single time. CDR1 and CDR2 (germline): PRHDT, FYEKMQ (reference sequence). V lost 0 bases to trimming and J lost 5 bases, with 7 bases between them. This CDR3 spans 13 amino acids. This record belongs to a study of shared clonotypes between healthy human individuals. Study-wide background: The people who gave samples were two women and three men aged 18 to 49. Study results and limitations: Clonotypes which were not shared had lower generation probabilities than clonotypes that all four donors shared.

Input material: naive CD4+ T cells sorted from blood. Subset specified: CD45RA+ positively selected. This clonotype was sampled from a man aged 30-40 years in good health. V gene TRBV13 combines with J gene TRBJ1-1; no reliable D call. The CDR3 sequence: CASSLGVGTEAFF. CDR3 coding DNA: TGTGCCAGCAGCTTAGGCGTGGGGACTGAAGCTTTCTTT.